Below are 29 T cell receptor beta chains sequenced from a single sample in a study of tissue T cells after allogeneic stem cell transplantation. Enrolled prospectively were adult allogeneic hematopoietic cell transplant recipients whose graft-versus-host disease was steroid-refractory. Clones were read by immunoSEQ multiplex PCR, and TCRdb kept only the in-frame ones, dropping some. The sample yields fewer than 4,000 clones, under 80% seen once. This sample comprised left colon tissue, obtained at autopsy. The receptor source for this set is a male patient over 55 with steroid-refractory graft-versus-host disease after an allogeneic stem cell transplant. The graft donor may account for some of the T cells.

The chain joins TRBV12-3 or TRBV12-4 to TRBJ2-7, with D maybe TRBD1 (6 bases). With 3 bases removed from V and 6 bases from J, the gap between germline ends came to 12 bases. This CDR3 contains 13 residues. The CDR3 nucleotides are TGTGCCAGCAGTTTGTCGGACAGCGCCGAGCAGTACTTC. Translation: CASSLSDSAEQYF.

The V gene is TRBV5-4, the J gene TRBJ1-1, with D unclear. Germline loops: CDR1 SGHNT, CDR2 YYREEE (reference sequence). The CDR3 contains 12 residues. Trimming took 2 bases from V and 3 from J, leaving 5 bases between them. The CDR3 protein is CASSFKDTEAFF. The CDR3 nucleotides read TGTGCCAGCAGCTTCAAGGACACTGAAGCTTTCTTT.

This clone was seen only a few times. The CDR3 sequence: CASSLSRRTNEKLFF. Written as DNA, the CDR3 is TGTGCCAGCAGCCTTTCACGACGGACTAATGAAAAACTGTTTTTT. This chain joins TRBV7-9 and TRBJ1-4; D not resolved. V was trimmed by 5 bases and J by 2 bases, leaving 12 bases between them. The CDR3 extends over 15 amino acids. Germline V lookup: CDR1 SEHNR, CDR2 FQNEAQ (reference sequence). The full variable domain, rest sourced from reference TRBV7-9 and TRBJ1-4, is DTGVSQNPRHKITKRGQNVTFRCDPISEHNRLYWYRQTLGQGPEFLTYFQNEAQLEKSRLLSDRFSAERPKGSFSTLEIQRTEQGDSAMYLCASSLSRRTNEKLFFGSGTQLSVL.

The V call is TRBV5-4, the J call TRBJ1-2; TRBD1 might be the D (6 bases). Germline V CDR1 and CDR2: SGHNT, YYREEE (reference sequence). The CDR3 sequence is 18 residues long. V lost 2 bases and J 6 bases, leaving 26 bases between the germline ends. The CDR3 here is CASSLGGRLVDDKDGYTF. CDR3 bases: TGTGCCAGCAGCTTAGGGGGGCGCTTGGTGGACGATAAAGATGGCTACACCTTC.

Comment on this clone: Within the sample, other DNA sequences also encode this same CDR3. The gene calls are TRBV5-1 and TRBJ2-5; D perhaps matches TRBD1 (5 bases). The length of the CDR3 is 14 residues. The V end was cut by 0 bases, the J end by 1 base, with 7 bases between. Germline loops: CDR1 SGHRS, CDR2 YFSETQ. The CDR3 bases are TGCGCCAGCAGCTTGGTTGACAGCCAAGAGACCCAGTACTTC. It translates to CASSLVDSQETQYF.

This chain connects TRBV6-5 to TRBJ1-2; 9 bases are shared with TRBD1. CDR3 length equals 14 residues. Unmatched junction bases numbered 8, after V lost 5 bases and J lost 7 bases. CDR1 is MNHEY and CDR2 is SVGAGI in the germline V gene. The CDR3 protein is CASSNPEDRGGYTF. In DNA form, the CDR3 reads TGTGCCAGCAGTAACCCGGAGGACAGGGGTGGCTACACCTTC.

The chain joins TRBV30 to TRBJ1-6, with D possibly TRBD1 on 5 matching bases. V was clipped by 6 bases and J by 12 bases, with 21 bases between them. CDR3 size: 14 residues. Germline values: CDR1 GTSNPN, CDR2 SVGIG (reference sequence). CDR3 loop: CACSPGEGVGPLHF. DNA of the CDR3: TGTGCCTGTTCCCCGGGGGAAGGGGTCGGACCCCTCCACTTT.

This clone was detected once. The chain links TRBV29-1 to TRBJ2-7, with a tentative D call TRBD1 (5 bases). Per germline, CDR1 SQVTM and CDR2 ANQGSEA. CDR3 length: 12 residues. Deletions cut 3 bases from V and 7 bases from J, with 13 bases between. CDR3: CSVEGRAREQYF. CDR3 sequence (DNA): TGCAGCGTTGAGGGCAGGGCGAGGGAGCAGTACTTC.

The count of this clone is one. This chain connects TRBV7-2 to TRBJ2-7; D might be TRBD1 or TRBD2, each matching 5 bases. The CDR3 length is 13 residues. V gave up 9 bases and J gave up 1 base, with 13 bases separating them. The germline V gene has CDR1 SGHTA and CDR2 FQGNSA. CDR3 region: CASRDAGSYEQYF. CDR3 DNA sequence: TGTGCCAGTCGGGACGCAGGGTCCTACGAGCAGTACTTC.

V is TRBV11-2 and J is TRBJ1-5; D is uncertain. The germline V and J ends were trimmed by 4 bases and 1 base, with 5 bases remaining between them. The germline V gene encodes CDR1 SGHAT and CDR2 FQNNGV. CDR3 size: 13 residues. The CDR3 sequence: CASSYQSNQPQHF. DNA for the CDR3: TGTGCCAGCAGCTACCAGAGCAATCAGCCCCAGCATTTT.

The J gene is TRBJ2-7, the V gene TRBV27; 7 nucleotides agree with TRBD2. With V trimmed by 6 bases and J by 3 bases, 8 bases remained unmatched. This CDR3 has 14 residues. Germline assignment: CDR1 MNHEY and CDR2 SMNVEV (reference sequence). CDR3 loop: CASRSPGGGYEQYF. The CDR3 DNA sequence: TGTGCCAGCAGATCCCCTGGGGGGGGCTACGAGCAGTACTTC.

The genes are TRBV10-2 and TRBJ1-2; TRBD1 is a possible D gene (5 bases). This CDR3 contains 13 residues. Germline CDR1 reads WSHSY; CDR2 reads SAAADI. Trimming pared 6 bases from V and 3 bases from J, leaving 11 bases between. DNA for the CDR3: TGCGCCAGCAGGGACAACCCGGACTATGGCTACACCTTC. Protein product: CASRDNPDYGYTF.

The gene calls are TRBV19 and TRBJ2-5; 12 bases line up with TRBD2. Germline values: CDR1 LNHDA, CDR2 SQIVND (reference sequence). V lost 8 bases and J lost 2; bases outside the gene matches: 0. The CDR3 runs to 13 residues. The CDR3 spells CASGLAGQETQYF. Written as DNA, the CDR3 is TGTGCCAGTGGACTAGCGGGGCAAGAGACCCAGTACTTC.

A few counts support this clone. The CDR3: CASSIFRDREGQPQHF. CDR3 coding DNA: TGTGCCAGTAGTATCTTCCGGGACAGGGAGGGTCAGCCCCAGCATTTT. The rearrangement links TRBV19 to TRBJ1-5, with 9 bases identical to TRBD1. With V trimmed by 3 bases and J by 6 bases, 9 bases remained unmatched. Germline V gives CDR1 LNHDA, CDR2 SQIVND (reference sequence). The CDR3 has 16 amino acids.

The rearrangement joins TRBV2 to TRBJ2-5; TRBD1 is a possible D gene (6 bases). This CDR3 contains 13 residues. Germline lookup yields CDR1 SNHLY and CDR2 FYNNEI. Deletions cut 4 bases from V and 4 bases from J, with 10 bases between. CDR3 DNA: TGTGCCAGCAGTGTTGAAGGGGGAGAGACCCAGTACTTC. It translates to CASSVEGGETQYF.

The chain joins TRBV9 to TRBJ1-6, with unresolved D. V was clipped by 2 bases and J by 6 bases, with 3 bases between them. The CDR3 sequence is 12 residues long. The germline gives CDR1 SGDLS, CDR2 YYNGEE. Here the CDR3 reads CASSVLNSPLHF. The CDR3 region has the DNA TGTGCCAGCAGCGTTCTTAATTCACCCCTCCACTTT.

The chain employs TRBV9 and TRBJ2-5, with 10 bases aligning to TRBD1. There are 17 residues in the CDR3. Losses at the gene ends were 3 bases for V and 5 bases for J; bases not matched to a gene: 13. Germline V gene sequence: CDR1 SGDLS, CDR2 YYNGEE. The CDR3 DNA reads TGTGCCAGCAGCGCATCCTCGACAGGGGGCTTTGGCGAGACCCAGTACTTC. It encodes CASSASSTGGFGETQYF.

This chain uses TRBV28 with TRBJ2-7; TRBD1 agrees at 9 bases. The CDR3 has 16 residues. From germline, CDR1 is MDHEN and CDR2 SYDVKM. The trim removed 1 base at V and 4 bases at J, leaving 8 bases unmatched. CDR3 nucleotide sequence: TGTGCCAGCAGTTTATTCGGGACAGGGTTATATTACGAGCAGTACTTC. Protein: CASSLFGTGLYYEQYF.

For the CDR3, the DNA is TGTGCCAGTAGTAAATCCGGGACAGGGGATAACTATGGCTACACCTTC. Amino acid sequence: CASSKSGTGDNYGYTF. The rearrangement joins TRBV19 to TRBJ1-2; 10 nucleotides line up with TRBD1. The CDR3 has 16 residues. The V gene's germline CDR1 is LNHDA and CDR2 SQIVND (reference sequence). With 4 bases clipped from V and 1 base from J, the junction kept 6 bases outside the gene matches.

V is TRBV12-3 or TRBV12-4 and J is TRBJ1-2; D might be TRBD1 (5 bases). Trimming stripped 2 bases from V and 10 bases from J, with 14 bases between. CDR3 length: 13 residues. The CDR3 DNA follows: TGTGCCAGCAGTTTATCACAGGTCCCTGCCTACACCTTC. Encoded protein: CASSLSQVPAYTF.

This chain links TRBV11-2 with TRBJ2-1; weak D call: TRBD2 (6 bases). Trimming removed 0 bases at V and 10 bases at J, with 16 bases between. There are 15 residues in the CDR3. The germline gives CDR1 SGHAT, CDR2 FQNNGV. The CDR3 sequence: CASSLERDDVSEQFF. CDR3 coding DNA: TGTGCCAGCAGCTTAGAGCGGGACGATGTATCGGAGCAGTTCTTC.

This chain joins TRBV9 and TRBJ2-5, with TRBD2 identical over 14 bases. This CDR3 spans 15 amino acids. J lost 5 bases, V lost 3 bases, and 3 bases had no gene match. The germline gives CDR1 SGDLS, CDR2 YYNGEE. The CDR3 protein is CASSAGLAGAETQYF. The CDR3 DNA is TGTGCCAGCAGCGCGGGACTAGCGGGGGCGGAGACCCAGTACTTC.

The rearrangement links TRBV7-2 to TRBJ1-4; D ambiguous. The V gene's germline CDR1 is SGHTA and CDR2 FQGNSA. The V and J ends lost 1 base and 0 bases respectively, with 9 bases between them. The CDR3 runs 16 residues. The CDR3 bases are TGTGCCAGCAGCTTAGGGTTAAGCGCAACTAATGAAAAACTGTTTTTT. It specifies CASSLGLSATNEKLFF.

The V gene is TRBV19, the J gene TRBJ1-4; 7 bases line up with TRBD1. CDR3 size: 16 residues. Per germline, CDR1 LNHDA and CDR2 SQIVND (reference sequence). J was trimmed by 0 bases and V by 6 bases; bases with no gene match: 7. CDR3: CASRPGGRPTNEKLFF. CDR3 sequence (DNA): TGTGCCAGTAGGCCAGGGGGGCGACCAACTAATGAAAAACTGTTTTTT.

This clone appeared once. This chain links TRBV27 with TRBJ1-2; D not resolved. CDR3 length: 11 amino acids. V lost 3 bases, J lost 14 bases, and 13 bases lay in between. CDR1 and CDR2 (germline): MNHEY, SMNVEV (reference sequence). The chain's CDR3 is CASSFGRTLTF. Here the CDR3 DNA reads TGTGCCAGCAGTTTTGGACGGACCTTAACCTTC.

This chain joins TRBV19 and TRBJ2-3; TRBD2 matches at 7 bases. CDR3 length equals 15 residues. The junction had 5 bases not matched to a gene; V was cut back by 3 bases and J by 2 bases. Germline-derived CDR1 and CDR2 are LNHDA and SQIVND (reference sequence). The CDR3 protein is CASSIGGDLTDTQYF. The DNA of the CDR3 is TGTGCCAGTAGTATTGGGGGGGATCTCACAGATACGCAGTATTTT.

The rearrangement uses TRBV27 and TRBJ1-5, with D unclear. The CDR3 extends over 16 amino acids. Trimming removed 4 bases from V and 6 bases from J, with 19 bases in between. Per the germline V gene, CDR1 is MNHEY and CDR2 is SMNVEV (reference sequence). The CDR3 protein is CASSSRGIGPFQPQHF. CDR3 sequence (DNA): TGTGCCAGCAGTTCGCGAGGTATCGGGCCCTTTCAGCCCCAGCATTTT.

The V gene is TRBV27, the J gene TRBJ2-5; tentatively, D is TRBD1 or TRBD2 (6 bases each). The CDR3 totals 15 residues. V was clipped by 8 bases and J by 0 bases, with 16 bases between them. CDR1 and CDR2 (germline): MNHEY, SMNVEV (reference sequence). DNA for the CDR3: TGTGCCAGCGCAAGAAGGGGGGATAACCAAGAGACCCAGTACTTC. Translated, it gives CASARRGDNQETQYF.

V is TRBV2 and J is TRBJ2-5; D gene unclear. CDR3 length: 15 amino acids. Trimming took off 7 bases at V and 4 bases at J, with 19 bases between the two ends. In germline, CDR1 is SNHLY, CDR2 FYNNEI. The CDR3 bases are TGTGCCAGCAAAGACACCTTAGAAGACGGAGAGACCCAGTACTTC. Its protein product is CASKDTLEDGETQYF.